Included here is one T cell receptor beta chain sequence, with context. Its antigen is currently not known. Within one base of it there is no much larger clone, and no base qualities were kept. The CDR3 runs 13 amino acids, cysteine and phenylalanine included. The only DNA kept is the CDR3, 39 bases in frame from the first base. The germline V gene (reference sequence) supplies CDR1 MNHEY and CDR2 SMNVEV. V was cut back by 5 bases and J by 3 bases, leaving a gap of 8 bases between them. The library was produced with multiplex PCR. The listed sequencing device is Illumina HiSeq 4000. CDR3 regions were amplified by Arm-PCR with iRepertoire HTBI primers to construct TCR beta libraries. Before sequencing, the PCR products went through gel purification. Per the source publication's procedure: Gene usage analysis of CDR3 amino acid clonotypes used the 62 TRBV and about 15 TRBJ segments found across samples. COPE and FqMerger were used to merge the filtered high-quality paired reads into contigs. BLAST was used to align contigs to the IMGT TRBV, TRBD and TRBJ reference genes, and CDR3 was defined following IMGT. Any clonotype with a frequency above 0.1% was classified as a highly expanded clone. Repertoire diversity was measured by Shannon entropy, and V-J evenness by the Gini coefficient. Clonotypes shared by more than one individual were considered public. TCRdb reanalyzed the raw reads on its own, using fastp at Q25 for trimming and MiXCR for clone calling, and kept in-frame beta chains. CDR3 protein sequences are deduplicated, and each keeps its most common genes and DNA. The V and J calls and clone size come from TCRdb's table, not from the authors' own analysis. The sample contains some 440,000 distinct CDR3 sequences, less than 25% of them found a single time. Over 7.5% of the sample lies in the top ten.

The data belong to a study of regulatory T cells in long-lasting Graves disease (dated by TCRdb to the early 2020s). Notes on the research overall: Persistent Graves' disease meant more than 5 years of antithyroid drug treatment with TSH receptor autoantibodies that stayed positive. Patients with persistent Graves' disease were compared with patients with newly diagnosed Graves' disease using TCR sequencing and RNA sequencing of peripheral blood. The study was conducted in China and was registered as a clinical trial. A total of approximately 35 samples underwent TCR sequencing: approximately 13 from persistent and approximately 20 from newly diagnosed Graves' disease patients. Antithyroid drugs had been taken for around 9.8 years on average by persistent Graves' disease patients in the clinical cohort. The paper's findings and limits, for the study overall: Patients with persistent disease shared more public clonotypes (around 2,500) than newly diagnosed patients did (roughly 970). The authors noted that the small sample size was a limitation that may lower accuracy. Lower TCR Shannon entropy and fewer highly expanded clones were observed in persistent Graves' disease patients than in newly diagnosed patients, which suggested clonal expansion. Preferential use of TRBV28, TRBJ1-2 and TRBJ2-5 was observed in persistent disease, whereas TRBV20-1 and TRBJ2-1 were favored in newly diagnosed disease. Sequencing and analysis were limited to the TCR beta chain. Only peripheral blood was studied, because thyroid tissue, the primary lesion, was inaccessible.

The sample's time point label, decoded: persistent/refractory GD, antithyroid drugs over 5 years with positive TRAb. RNA was extracted from PBMCs in TRIzol for both TCR sequencing and RNA sequencing. The diagnosis of Graves' disease followed American Thyroid Association guidelines. Recruitment of patients was carried out at an endocrinology department in Xi'an, China. Each patient gave approximately 9 milliliters of peripheral blood, collected in an EDTA anticoagulant tube. PBMCs were isolated by Ficoll Paque Plus density gradient separation without further T cell sorting. An Agilent 2100 Bioanalyzer and agarose gel were used to assess RNA quality, and a NanoDrop 2000 was used to measure RNA concentration.

The material sequenced was peripheral blood mononuclear cells (PBMCs), taken when the disease was refractory, from a patient treated with antithyroid drugs. Recombination linked TRBV27 to TRBJ1-3; the best D guess is TRBD1, with 6 bases matching. This TCR was recovered from a female donor with Graves disease. For the CDR3, the sequence is CASSMTGGNTIYF. The DNA sequence is as follows: TGTGCCAGCAGTATGACAGGTGGAAACACCATATATTTT.